A selection of T cell receptor beta chains follows, all from one sample in a study of tumor-infiltrating lymphocytes in primary liver carcinoma. TCRdb analysed the multiplex PCR reads with MiXCR anew, one entry per CDR3 protein. The sample yields approximately 110,000 distinct CDR3 sequences, 64% seen once. Sequenced: liver tumor tissue from sampling region 3. These receptors all come from a woman aged 55-70 years with primary liver carcinoma and hepatitis B virus infection. The CDR3 runs from the conserved cysteine through the conserved F or W. The D gene is left open where the match is weak. Clone size is shown for a subset of rows, as once, few, many or a class of expanded clone.

TRBD2 TRBJ2-2 - TRBV5-1 TGCGCCAGCAGCTTCTCTATCAGAACCAGGACTAGCGGGGAAACCTCGGGTACCGGGGAGCTGTTTTTT CASSFSIRTRTSGETSGTGELFF
- TRBJ1-1 - TRBV29-1 TGCAGCGCCCGGGGCACAAGAGAAGCCTCCTTT CSARGTREASF
- TRBJ2-6 - TRBV28 TGTGCCAGCATCCCGGCTGGGGCCAACGTCCTGATTTTC CASIPAGANVLIF
- TRBJ2-7 - TRBV29-1 TGCAGCGTTGGCATTAGCTCCTACGAGCAGTGCTTC CSVGISSYEQCF
- TRBJ1-1 - TRBV11-2 TGTGCCAGCAGTTGGGGAGTGAACACTGAAGCTTTCTTT CASSWGVNTEAFF
TRBD2 TRBJ2-5 - TRBV11-1 TGTGCCAGCATCCTCACGGGACTAGCGGGAGAGACCCAGTACTTC CASILTGLAGETQYF
- TRBJ2-2 once TRBV11-2 TGTGCCAGCAACTTAGATAGGACCGAGGAGCTGTTTTTT CASNLDRTEELFF
- TRBJ2-2 - TRBV29-1 TGCAGTGTTCCACAGGGTCCGGCGAGCACCGGGGAGCTGTTTTTT CSVPQGPASTGELFF
- TRBJ1-5 - TRBV11-2 TGTGCTAGCAGCCTAGCAATGGGGAGAAGGAGCACAGATACGCAGCATTTT CASSLAMGRRSTDTQHF
TRBD1 TRBJ1-3 - TRBV11-2 TGTGCCAGCAGTAACGACAGGGAACCTGGGAACACCATATATTTT CASSNDREPGNTIYF
TRBD2 TRBJ2-3 - TRBV11-2 TGTGCCAGCAGCCCTGGACTAGTGGGGCCAGATACGCAATATTTT CASSPGLVGPDTQYF
- TRBJ1-3 - TRBV7-9 TGTGCCAGCAGAGGCGACATCGGACGGACCTCTGGAAACACCATATATTTT CASRGDIGRTSGNTIYF
- TRBJ2-1 - TRBV5-1 TGCGTCAGCAGCTTTAGCAGGAGTCGGAATGAGCAGTTCTTC CVSSFSRSRNEQFF
- TRBJ1-5 many TRBV4-1 TGCGCCAGCAGCCAACGATTTTCGGACCCCAATCAGCCCCAGCATTTT CASSQRFSDPNQPQHF
TRBD1 TRBJ1-1 - TRBV10-3 TGTGCCACCCGGGACAGTCCACAAGCTTTATTT CATRDSPQALF
- TRBJ2-7 - TRBV19 TGTGCCAGTAGTATCCTTGGGGGGGAGCAGTACTTC CASSILGGEQYF
- TRBJ2-5 - TRBV6-5 TGTGCCAGCAGCCGACTGGGGGGAGAGGAGACCCAGCACTTC CASSRLGGEETQHF
- TRBJ2-7 few TRBV5-1 TGCGCCAGCAGCTTGGAAAGATTCTCGGGGCAGTACTTC CASSLERFSGQYF
- TRBJ1-5 - TRBV4-1 TGCGCCAGCGGCCAAGACCACGCTCCCCAGCTCCAGCATTTT CASGQDHAPQLQHF
TRBD2 TRBJ2-1 - TRBV6-6 TGTGCCAGCAGTTCCCTTACTAGCGGGATGGCCAATGAGCAATTCTTC CASSSLTSGMANEQFF